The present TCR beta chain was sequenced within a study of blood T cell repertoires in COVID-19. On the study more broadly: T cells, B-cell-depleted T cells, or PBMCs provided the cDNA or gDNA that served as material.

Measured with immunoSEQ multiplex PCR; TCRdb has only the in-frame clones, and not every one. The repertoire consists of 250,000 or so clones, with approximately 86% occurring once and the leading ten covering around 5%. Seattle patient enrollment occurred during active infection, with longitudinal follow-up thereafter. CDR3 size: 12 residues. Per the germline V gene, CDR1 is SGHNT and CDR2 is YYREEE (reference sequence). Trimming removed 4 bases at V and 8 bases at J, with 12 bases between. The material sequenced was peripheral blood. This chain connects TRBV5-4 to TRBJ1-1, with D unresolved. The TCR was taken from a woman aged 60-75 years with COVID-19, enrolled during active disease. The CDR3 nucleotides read TGTGCCAGCAGCCAGACATCAGGCGAAGCTTTCTTT. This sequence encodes CASSQTSGEAFF.